The sequence of this T cell receptor beta chain was determined in a study of regulatory T cells in long-lasting Graves disease. Overall study context: Persistence in Graves' disease denoted antithyroid drug use beyond 5 years alongside positive TSH receptor antibodies.

Documented time point: persistent/refractory GD, antithyroid drugs over 5 years with positive TRAb. With RNA extracted from PBMCs as input, the TCR library was made. It was by American Thyroid Association guidelines that Graves' disease was diagnosed. Peripheral blood, at 8.5 to 9 milliliters, went into EDTA tubes. In building TCR beta libraries, iRepertoire HTBI primers were used together with Arm-PCR of CDR3 regions. MiXCR was run by TCRdb on the multiplex PCR reads, yielding one entry per CDR3 protein. Of fewer than 550,000 distinct CDR3 sequences in the sample, roughly 21% were seen once. Findings and limits, study-wide: Those with persistent disease had in common more public clonotypes (2,741) than new patients (around 910).

The junction had 11 bases not matched to a gene; V was cut back by 4 bases and J by 3 bases. CDR3 size: 16 residues. The germline V gene encodes CDR1 MNHEY and CDR2 SVGEGT. This clonotype was seen ten or more times. Its antigen is currently unknown. The sample in question was peripheral blood mononuclear cells (PBMCs), obtained when the disease was refractory, from a patient treated with antithyroid drugs. This chain joins TRBV6-2 or TRBV6-3 and TRBJ2-5; 7 bases align to TRBD1. This TCR was sampled from a female donor with Graves disease. CDR3 bases: TGTGCCAGCAGTTCCCTGACAGGGCGCCGGGAAGAGACCCAGTACTTC. Translating gives CASSSLTGRREETQYF.